A selection of T cell receptor beta chains follows, all from one sample in a study of vaccination and CD4 T cells after COVID-19. Antigens of these TCRs are unknown. TCRdb re-called the PCR reads through MiXCR, storing one row per CDR3 protein. The sample lists about 18,000 distinct CDR3 sequences; under 55% were seen once. The input for sequencing was CD4+ T cells from blood, cultured in vitro, taken about 7 months after SARS-CoV-2 vaccination. Every receptor here comes from a human donor who had recovered from COVID-19. Each CDR3 is given with its conserved first and last residue. A D gene is named only where the DNA matches it firmly. Clone size is not always given. Where it is, it says once, few, many or a class for expanded clones.

d_call,clone_size,v_call,cdr3_length,j_call,cdr3_nt,cdr3_aa
-,few,TRBV6-2/TRBV6-3,17,TRBJ1-5,TGTGCCAGCAGTTACCCGACAGCGCAGGGTTGGGGTCAGCCCCAGCATTTT,CASSYPTAQGWGQPQHF
TRBD2,few,TRBV7-2,17,TRBJ2-5,TGTGCCAGCAGCTTAGGGCTAGCGGGGGACCGCCAAGAGACCCAGTACTTC,CASSLGLAGDRQETQYF
TRBD1,medium-sized,TRBV20-1,14,TRBJ2-7,TGCAGTGCTAGTTTGGGAACAGGGGGGCGCGAGCAGTACTTC,CSASLGTGGREQYF
-,few,TRBV6-1,19,TRBJ1-5,TGTGCCAGCAGCAATCTCCGAGGACACCACCTTCCGTCCCATCAGCCCCAGCATTTT,CASSNLRGHHLPSHQPQHF
TRBD1,few,TRBV6-1,14,TRBJ1-5,TGTGCCAGCAGTCGGACAGGGTTGTATCAGCCCCAGCATTTT,CASSRTGLYQPQHF
-,few,TRBV7-9,12,TRBJ1-5,TGTGCCAGCAGCTTACCGGATCAGCCCCAGCATTTT,CASSLPDQPQHF
-,few,TRBV20-1,17,TRBJ2-1,TGCAGTGCTAGAGATCCGACAGGGAGGGGGTCCTACAATGAGCAGTTCTTC,CSARDPTGRGSYNEQFF
TRBD1,medium-sized,TRBV7-8,14,TRBJ1-2,TGTGCCAGCAGCTACCGGGACAGGTACTATGGCTACACCTTC,CASSYRDRYYGYTF
-,-,TRBV20-1,13,TRBJ1-1,TGCAGTGTTTTTGGGAGTGGTGCCACTGAAGCTTTCTTT,CSVFGSGATEAFF
TRBD1,-,TRBV7-6,13,TRBJ1-1,TGTGCCAGCAGCTTAGCCTGGGACAGGGAAGCTTTCTTT,CASSLAWDREAFF
TRBD1,few,TRBV10-3,15,TRBJ2-7,TGTGCCATCAGTGACCCCGACAGGGGGTGGTACGAGCAGTACTTC,CAISDPDRGWYEQYF
TRBD1,few,TRBV7-3,13,TRBJ1-2,TGTGCCAGCAGCCCCACAGGGGGCTATGGCTACACCTTC,CASSPTGGYGYTF
-,-,TRBV19,13,TRBJ1-1,TGTGCCAGTAGTATAGGAAGGGAAGCTGAAGCTTTCTTT,CASSIGREAEAFF
-,-,TRBV7-2,13,TRBJ1-2,TGTGCCAGCAGCTTAGGTTCGAGCTATGGCTACACCTTC,CASSLGSSYGYTF
TRBD2,-,TRBV20-1,15,TRBJ2-1,TGCAGTGCTAACTCCGGGACTAGCGGGGATAATGAGCAGTTCTTC,CSANSGTSGDNEQFF
-,-,TRBV5-1,13,TRBJ1-2,TGCGCCAGCAGCTTAAAGTCCGAGTATGGCTACACCTTC,CASSLKSEYGYTF
TRBD1,-,TRBV6-1,12,TRBJ2-7,TGTGCCACCCGACAGGGCGATTACGAGCAGTACTTC,CATRQGDYEQYF
TRBD1,-,TRBV20-1,15,TRBJ2-7,TGCAGTGCTAGGGGGGGACAGGGCCCGCGTCGCGAGCAGTACTTC,CSARGGQGPRREQYF
-,-,TRBV27,16,TRBJ2-1,TGTGCCAGCAGCCTTGTTCGTCCAAACTCCTACAATGAGCAGTTCTTC,CASSLVRPNSYNEQFF
-,-,TRBV6-1,15,TRBJ2-3,TGTGCCAGCAGTGAACAGCCTACTAGCACAGATACGCAGTATTTT,CASSEQPTSTDTQYF
-,-,TRBV6-1,11,TRBJ1-1,TGTGCCAGCAGGAGGAGGACTGAAGCTTTCTTT,CASRRRTEAFF
TRBD2,-,TRBV6-5,17,TRBJ2-7,TGTGCCAGCAGTTCTAGGGCGCCTAGCGGGGAAGGGGTCGAGCAGTACTTC,CASSSRAPSGEGVEQYF